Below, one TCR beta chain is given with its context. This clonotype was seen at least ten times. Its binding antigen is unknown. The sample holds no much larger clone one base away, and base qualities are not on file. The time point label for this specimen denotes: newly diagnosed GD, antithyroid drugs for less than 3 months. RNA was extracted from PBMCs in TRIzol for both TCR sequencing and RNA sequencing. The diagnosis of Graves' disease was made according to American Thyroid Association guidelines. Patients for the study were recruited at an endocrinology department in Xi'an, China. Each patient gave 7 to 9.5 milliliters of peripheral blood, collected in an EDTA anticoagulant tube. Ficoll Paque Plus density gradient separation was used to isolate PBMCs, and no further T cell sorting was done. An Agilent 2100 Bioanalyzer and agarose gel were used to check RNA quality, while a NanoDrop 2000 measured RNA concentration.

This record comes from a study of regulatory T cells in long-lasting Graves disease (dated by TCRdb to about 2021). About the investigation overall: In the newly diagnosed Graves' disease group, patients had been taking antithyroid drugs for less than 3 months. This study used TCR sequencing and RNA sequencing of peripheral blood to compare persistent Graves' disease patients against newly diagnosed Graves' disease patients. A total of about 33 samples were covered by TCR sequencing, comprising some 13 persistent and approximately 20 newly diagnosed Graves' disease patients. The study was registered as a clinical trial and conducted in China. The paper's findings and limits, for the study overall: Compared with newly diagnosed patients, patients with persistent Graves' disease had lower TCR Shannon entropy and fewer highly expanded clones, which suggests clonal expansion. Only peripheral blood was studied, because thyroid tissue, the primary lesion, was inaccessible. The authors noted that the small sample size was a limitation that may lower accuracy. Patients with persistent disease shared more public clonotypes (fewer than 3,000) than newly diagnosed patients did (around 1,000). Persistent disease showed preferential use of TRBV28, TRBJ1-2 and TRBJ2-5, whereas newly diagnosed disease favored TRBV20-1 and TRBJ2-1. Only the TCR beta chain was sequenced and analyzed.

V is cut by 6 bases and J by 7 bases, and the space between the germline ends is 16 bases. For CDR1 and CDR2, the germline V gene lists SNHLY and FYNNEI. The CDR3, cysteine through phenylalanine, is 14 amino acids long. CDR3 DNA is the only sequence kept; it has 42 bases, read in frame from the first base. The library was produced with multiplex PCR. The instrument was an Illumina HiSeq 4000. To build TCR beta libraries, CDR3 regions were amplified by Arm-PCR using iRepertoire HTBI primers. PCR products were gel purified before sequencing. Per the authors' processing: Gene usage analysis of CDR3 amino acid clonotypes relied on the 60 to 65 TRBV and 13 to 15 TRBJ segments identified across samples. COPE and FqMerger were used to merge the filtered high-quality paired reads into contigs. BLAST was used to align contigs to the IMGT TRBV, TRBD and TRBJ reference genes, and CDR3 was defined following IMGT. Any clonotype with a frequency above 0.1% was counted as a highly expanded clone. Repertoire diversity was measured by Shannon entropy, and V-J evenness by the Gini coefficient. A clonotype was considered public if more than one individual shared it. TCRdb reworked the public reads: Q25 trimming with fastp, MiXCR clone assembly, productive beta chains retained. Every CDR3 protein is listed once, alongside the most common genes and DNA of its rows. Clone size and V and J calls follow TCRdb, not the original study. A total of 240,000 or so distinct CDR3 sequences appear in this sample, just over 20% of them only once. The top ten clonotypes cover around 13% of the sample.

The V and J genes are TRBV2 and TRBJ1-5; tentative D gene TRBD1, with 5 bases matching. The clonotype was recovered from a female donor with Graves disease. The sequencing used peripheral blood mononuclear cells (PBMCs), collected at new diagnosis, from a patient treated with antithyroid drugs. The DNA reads TGTGCCAGCAGCCCCGAGGGGCGTAAGCAGCCCCAGCATTTT. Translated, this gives CASSPEGRKQPQHF.